This entry lists 24 T cell receptor beta chains sequenced from one sample in a study of beta chain features in type 1 diabetes. Findings of the study overall: All four CD4+ subsets of Type 1 diabetes patients contained TCRB CDR3s that were moderately but significantly shorter.

Expressed TCRB transcripts were sequenced because the isolated RNA had all been reverse transcribed beforehand. TCRdb's copy holds only in-frame clones and misses some; the assay was immunoSEQ multiplex PCR. The sample holds tens of thousands of clones, about 66% seen once. These receptors' targets are unknown. Sequencing was performed on Tregs from blood. Receptors were obtained from a man aged 25 to 45 with type 1 diabetes. Some clones in this sample may be carry-over from other donors' samples.

The chain is built from TRBV5-4 and TRBJ2-5, with D uncertain. This CDR3 contains 13 residues. The V gene lost 4 bases and the J gene lost 3 bases, with 10 bases spanning the gap. From germline, CDR1 is SGHNT and CDR2 YYREEE (reference sequence). The CDR3 DNA sequence: TGTGCCAGCAGCCATCTGGAGAAAGAGACCCAGTACTTC. Residues: CASSHLEKETQYF.

A single count supports this clone. The chain recombines TRBV7-3 with TRBJ2-3; tentative D call: TRBD1 (5 bases). V lost 5 bases to trimming and J lost 0 bases, with 24 bases between them. From germline, CDR1 is SGHTA and CDR2 FQGTGA. The CDR3 is 19 amino acids. Here the CDR3 reads CASSTRPMGLGPSTDTQYF. The CDR3 DNA follows: TGTGCCAGCAGCACCCGCCCCATGGGGCTAGGCCCCAGCACAGATACGCAGTATTTT.

CDR3 loop: CASSNPGHQPQHF. DNA for the CDR3: TGTGCCAGTAGTAACCCAGGGCATCAGCCCCAGCATTTT. The gene calls are TRBV19 and TRBJ1-5; D is perhaps TRBD1 (5 bases). The CDR3 runs 13 residues. The ends were cut back, 4 bases at V and 5 bases at J, with 9 bases in the middle. CDR1 and CDR2 (germline): LNHDA, SQIVND (reference sequence). The full variable domain, in which reference TRBV19 and TRBJ1-5 provide the parts outside the CDR3, is DGGITQSPKYLFRKEGQNVTLSCEQNLNHDAMYWYRQDPGQGLRLIYYSQIVNDFQKGDIAEGYSVSREKKESFPLTVTSAQKNPTAFYLCASSNPGHQPQHFGDGTRLSIL.

The rearrangement uses TRBV10-3 and TRBJ2-2, with D possibly being TRBD1 (6 bases). The V gene's germline CDR1 is ENHRY and CDR2 SYGVKD. The CDR3 extends over 15 amino acids. Trimming shortened V by 5 bases and J by 4 bases, and 14 bases separated the two germline ends. The CDR3 DNA sequence: TGTGCCATCAGTCGCATTACAGGGAGCACCGGGGAGCTGTTTTTT. It encodes CAISRITGSTGELFF.

The chain couples TRBV4-1 to TRBJ1-4; D uncertain. The ends were cut back, 4 bases at V and 8 bases at J, with 14 bases in the middle. The CDR3 runs 14 residues. Germline-derived CDR1 and CDR2 are MGHRA and YSYEKL. The CDR3, as DNA: TGCGCCAGCAGCCTAAGGGAGGGAGGAGAAAAACTGTTTTTT. It translates to CASSLREGGEKLFF.

In this sample, this clone turned up a few times. V usage is TRBV18 and J usage is TRBJ2-5; D is possibly TRBD2 (6 bases). The J call may be mistaken, given a closer DNA end match to TRBJ2-7. CDR3 length: 15 residues. Germline CDR1 and CDR2: KGHSH and LQKENI. The CDR3 bases are TGTGCCAGCTCACCGCTCTTCGGGACTTCATCCGAGCAGTACTTC. Amino acids: CASSPLFGTSSEQYF.

The chain recombines TRBV5-4 with TRBJ1-3, with D perhaps matching TRBD1 (5 bases). The CDR3 extends over 15 amino acids. Per the germline V gene, CDR1 is SGHNT and CDR2 is YYREEE (reference sequence). Trimming cost V 4 bases and J 0 bases, with 11 bases left between them. The CDR3 DNA reads TGTGCCAGCAGCAGCGGGACTCCCTCTGGAAACACCATATATTTT. It specifies CASSSGTPSGNTIYF.

This rearrangement joins TRBV6-1 to TRBJ2-7; a possible D gene is TRBD1 (7 bases). CDR1 is MNHNS, CDR2 SASEGT, per germline. The V gene lost 5 bases and the J gene lost 6 bases, with 14 bases spanning the gap. There are 13 residues in the CDR3. The CDR3 DNA sequence: TGTGCCAGCAGTTCGGGGGACAGTCTCGAGCAGTACTTC. Amino acid sequence: CASSSGDSLEQYF.

This clone has just a few counts. The rearrangement uses TRBV7-9 and TRBJ2-1; 12 bases align to TRBD2. V shed 8 bases and J 0 bases; nucleotides not matched to a gene: 8. The CDR3 loop spans 17 amino acids. The germline V gene has CDR1 SEHNR and CDR2 FQNEAQ (reference sequence). CDR3 loop: CASHRTSGANSYNEQFF. The CDR3 DNA sequence: TGTGCCAGCCACAGGACTAGCGGGGCTAACTCCTACAATGAGCAGTTCTTC.

The chain is built from TRBV2 and TRBJ2-4; 8 bases fit TRBD1. The CDR3 covers 12 residues. CDR1 SNHLY and CDR2 FYNNEI come from the germline V gene. The V segment lost 8 bases and the J segment 9 bases; nucleotides outside the gene matches: 6. The CDR3 spells CASGRTGPIQYF. The CDR3 DNA reads TGTGCCAGCGGCAGGACAGGGCCCATTCAGTACTTC.

The V and J genes are TRBV9 and TRBJ1-1; 11 nucleotides match TRBD1. V trimming: 5 bases; J trimming: 5 bases; junction bases outside the gene matches: 5. This CDR3 is 14 amino acids long. Germline loops: CDR1 SGDLS, CDR2 YYNGEE. The CDR3 region is CASRRTGGQTEAFF. The CDR3 DNA reads as TGTGCCAGCAGGCGGACAGGGGGCCAAACTGAAGCTTTCTTT.

A word on this clone: The same CDR3 arises from other DNA sequences in this sample as well. This chain links TRBV5-1 with TRBJ1-2, with 11 positions matching TRBD1. The germline gives CDR1 SGHRS, CDR2 YFSETQ. CDR3 size: 17 residues. V shed 4 bases, J shed 5 bases, and the junction held 13 bases outside the gene matches. CDR3 DNA: TGCGCCAGCAGCCCGACTTCGGACAGGGGGCGCCGATATGGCTACACCTTC. Translating it yields CASSPTSDRGRRYGYTF.

The V and J genes are TRBV6-6 and TRBJ2-7; 7 bases align to TRBD1. CDR3 length: 16 amino acids. Trimming took 6 bases from V and 0 from J; bases not matched to a gene: 11. Per the germline V gene, CDR1 is MNHNY and CDR2 is SVGAGI (reference sequence). This CDR3 reads CASSPQPGQSSYEQYF. CDR3 nucleotide sequence: TGTGCCAGCAGCCCCCAACCGGGACAGAGCTCCTACGAGCAGTACTTC.

Only a few counts were recorded for this clone. The rearrangement joins TRBV10-3 to TRBJ2-1, with 8 bases that match TRBD2. The trim removed 7 bases at V and 4 bases at J, leaving 9 bases unmatched. The length of the CDR3 is 15 residues. Per germline, CDR1 ENHRY and CDR2 SYGVKD. The CDR3 nucleotides are TGTGCCATCACCCCGAGGAGCGGGGGTTACAATGAGCAGTTCTTC. Its protein product is CAITPRSGGYNEQFF.

The J gene is TRBJ2-7, the V gene TRBV25-1; possibly TRBD2 for D (7 bases). The CDR3 is made up of 16 amino acids. Germline V gene lookup returns CDR1 MGHDK and CDR2 SYGVNS. V lost 8 bases to trimming and J lost 1 base, with 21 bases between them. CDR3 protein: CASGSTRGGVSYEQYF. CDR3 sequence (DNA): TGTGCCAGCGGTTCTACCAGGGGAGGGGTTTCCTACGAGCAGTACTTC.

The chain employs TRBV7-9 and TRBJ2-3; 8 nucleotides align to TRBD2. Germline V gives CDR1 SEHNR, CDR2 FQNEAQ (reference sequence). CDR3 size: 15 residues. J lost 1 base, V lost 7 bases, and 7 bases had no gene match. CDR3 nucleotide sequence: TGTGCCAGCATCCTTAGCGGGGTCCGCACAGATACGCAGTATTTT. This codes for CASILSGVRTDTQYF.

The genes are TRBV27 and TRBJ2-4; 11 bases are a match to TRBD1. V was clipped by 5 bases and J by 4 bases; unmatched bases: 7. Germline V gives CDR1 MNHEY, CDR2 SMNVEV (reference sequence). This CDR3 spans 16 amino acids. The CDR3 region is CASSLIGDRGKNIQYF. Written as DNA, the CDR3 is TGTGCCAGCAGTCTTATTGGGGACAGGGGGAAAAACATTCAGTACTTC.

The CDR3 sequence is CASSSGLAGVLETQYF. CDR3 nucleotides: TGTGCCAGCAGCTCCGGACTAGCGGGGGTTCTGGAGACCCAGTACTTC. This chain joins TRBV11-3 and TRBJ2-5, with 13 bases aligning to TRBD2. Germline CDR1 reads SGHNT; CDR2 reads YENEEA. The CDR3 covers 16 residues. V gave up 4 bases and J gave up 5 bases; unmatched junction bases: 7. Supplemented by reference TRBV11-3 and TRBJ2-5, the full variable domain reads EAGVVQSPRYKIIEKKQPVAFWCNPISGHNTLYWYLQNLGQGPELLIRYENEEAVDDSQLPKDRFSAERLKGVDSTLKIQPAELGDSAVYLCASSSGLAGVLETQYFGPGTRLLVL.

The rearrangement links TRBV11-1 to TRBJ2-7; D may be TRBD2 (5 bases). Germline CDR1 and CDR2: SGHAT and FQDESV (reference sequence). The V gene lost 1 base and the J gene lost 6 bases, with 10 bases spanning the gap. This CDR3 region has 13 residues. The CDR3 coding sequence is TGTGCCAGCAGCTTAGTCGTAGGAGGCGAGCAGTACTTC. It encodes CASSLVVGGEQYF. Based on the CDR3 plus reference TRBV11-1 and TRBJ2-7, the full variable domain is EAEVAQSPRYKITEKSQAVAFWCDPISGHATLYWYRQILGQGPELLVQFQDESVVDDSQLPKDRFSAERLKGVDSTLKIQPAELGDSAMYLCASSLVVGGEQYFGPGTRLTVT.

This chain connects TRBV19 to TRBJ2-2; TRBD2 matches 8 bases. Germline CDR1 reads LNHDA; CDR2 reads SQIVND (reference sequence). The trim removed 10 bases at V and 4 bases at J, leaving 17 bases unmatched. The CDR3 extends over 17 amino acids. CDR3 DNA sequence: TGTGCCACTCACGGGGGGGCAGGTAGAGGGGTCACCGGGGAGCTGTTTTTT. As protein: CATHGGAGRGVTGELFF.

The J gene is TRBJ2-2, the V gene TRBV7-8; 12 bases are shared with TRBD2. The germline V gene encodes CDR1 SGHVS and CDR2 FQNEAQ. This CDR3 is 17 amino acids long. The ends lost 1 base at V and 3 bases at J; junction bases unmatched: 3. CDR3 in DNA: TGTGCCAGCAGCTTAGGGACTAGCGGGGTGTACACCGGGGAGCTGTTTTTT. Residues: CASSLGTSGVYTGELFF.

The V call is TRBV28, the J call TRBJ1-6, with 8 positions matching TRBD1. The CDR3 is made up of 16 amino acids. V shed 5 bases, J shed 1 base, and the junction held 4 bases outside the gene matches. The germline CDR1 and CDR2 sequences are MDHEN and SYDVKM. CDR3 residues: CASSPGGGSYNSPLHF. CDR3 DNA: TGTGCCAGCAGTCCAGGGGGCGGGTCCTATAATTCACCCCTCCACTTT.

This chain uses TRBV5-1 with TRBJ2-1, with TRBD1 identical over 7 bases. This CDR3 is 14 amino acids long. Germline CDR1 SGHRS, CDR2 YFSETQ. V lost 4 bases to trimming and J lost 4 bases; unmatched junction nucleotides: 5. The chain's CDR3 is CASSITGQYNEQFF. The CDR3 coding sequence is TGCGCCAGCAGCATAACGGGACAGTACAATGAGCAGTTCTTC.

The V gene is TRBV29-1, the J gene TRBJ2-7, with TRBD1 identical over 10 bases. Germline-derived CDR1 and CDR2 are SQVTM and ANQGSEA. Trimming took 6 bases from V and 6 from J; bases not matched to a gene: 8. The CDR3 has 13 residues. CDR3 residues: CSVLRGQGGEQYF. As DNA, the CDR3 is TGCAGCGTCCTCCGAGGACAGGGGGGCGAGCAGTACTTC.